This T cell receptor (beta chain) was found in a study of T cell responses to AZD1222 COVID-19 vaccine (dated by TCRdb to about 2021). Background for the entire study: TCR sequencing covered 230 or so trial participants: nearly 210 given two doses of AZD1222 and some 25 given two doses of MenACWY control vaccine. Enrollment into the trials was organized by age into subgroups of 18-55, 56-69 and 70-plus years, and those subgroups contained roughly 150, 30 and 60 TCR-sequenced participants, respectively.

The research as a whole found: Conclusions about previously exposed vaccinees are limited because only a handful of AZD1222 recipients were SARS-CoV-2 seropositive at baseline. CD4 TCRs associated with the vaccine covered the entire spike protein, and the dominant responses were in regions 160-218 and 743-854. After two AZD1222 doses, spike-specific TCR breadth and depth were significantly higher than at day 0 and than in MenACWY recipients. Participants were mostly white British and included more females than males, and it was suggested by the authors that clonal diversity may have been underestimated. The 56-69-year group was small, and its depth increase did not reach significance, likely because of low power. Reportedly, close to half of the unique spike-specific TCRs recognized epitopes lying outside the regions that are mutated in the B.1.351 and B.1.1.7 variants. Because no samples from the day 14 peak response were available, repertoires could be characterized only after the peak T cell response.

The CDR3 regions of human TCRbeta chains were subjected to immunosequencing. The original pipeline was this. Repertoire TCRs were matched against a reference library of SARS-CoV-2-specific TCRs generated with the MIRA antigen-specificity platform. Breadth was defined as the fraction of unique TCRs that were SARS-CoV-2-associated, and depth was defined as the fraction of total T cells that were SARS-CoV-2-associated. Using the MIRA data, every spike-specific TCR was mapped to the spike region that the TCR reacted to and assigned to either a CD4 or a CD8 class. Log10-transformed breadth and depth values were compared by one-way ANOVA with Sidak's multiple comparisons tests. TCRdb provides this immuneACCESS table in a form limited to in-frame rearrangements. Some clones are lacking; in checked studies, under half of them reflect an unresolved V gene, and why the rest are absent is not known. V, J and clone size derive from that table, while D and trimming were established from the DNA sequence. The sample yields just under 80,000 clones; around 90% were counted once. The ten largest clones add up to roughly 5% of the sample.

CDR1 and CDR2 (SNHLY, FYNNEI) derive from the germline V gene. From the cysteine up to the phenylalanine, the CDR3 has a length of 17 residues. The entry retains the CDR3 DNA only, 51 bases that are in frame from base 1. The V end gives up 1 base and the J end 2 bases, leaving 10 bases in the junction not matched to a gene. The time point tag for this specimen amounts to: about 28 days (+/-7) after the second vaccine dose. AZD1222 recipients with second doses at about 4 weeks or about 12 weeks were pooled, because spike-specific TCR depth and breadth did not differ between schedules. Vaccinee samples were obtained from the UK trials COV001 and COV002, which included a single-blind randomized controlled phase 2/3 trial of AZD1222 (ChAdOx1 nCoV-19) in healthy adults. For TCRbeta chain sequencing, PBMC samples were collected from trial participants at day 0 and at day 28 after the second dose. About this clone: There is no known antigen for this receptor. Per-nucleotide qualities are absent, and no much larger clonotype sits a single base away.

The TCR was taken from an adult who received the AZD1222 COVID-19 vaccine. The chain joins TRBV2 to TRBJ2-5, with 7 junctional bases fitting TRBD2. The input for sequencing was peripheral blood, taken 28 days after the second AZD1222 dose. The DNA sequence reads TGTGCCAGCAGTGAAGGGGTCCTAGCGGCCACTCAAGAGACCCAGTACTTC. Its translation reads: CASSEGVLAATQETQYF.